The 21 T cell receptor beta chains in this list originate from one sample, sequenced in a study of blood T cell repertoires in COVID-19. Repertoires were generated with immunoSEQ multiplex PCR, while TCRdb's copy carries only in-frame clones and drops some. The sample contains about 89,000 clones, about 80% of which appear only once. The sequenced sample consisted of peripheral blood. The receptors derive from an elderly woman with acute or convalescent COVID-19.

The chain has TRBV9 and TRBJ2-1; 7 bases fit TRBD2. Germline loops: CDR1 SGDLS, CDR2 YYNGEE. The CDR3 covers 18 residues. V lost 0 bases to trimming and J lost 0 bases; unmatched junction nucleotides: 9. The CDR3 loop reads CASSVVVSGLSSYNEQFF. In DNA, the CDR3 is TGTGCCAGCAGCGTAGTGGTTAGCGGGCTGAGCTCCTACAATGAGCAGTTCTTC.

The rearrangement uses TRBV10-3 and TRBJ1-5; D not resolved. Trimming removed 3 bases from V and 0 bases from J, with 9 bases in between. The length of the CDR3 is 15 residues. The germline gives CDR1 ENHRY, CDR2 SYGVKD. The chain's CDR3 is CAISDRQDSNQPQHF. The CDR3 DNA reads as TGTGCCATCAGTGATAGGCAGGATAGCAATCAGCCCCAGCATTTT.

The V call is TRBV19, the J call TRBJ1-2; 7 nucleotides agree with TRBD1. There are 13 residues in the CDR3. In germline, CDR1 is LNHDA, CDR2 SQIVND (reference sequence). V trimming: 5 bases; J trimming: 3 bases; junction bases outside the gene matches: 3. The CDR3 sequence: CASSGGQYYGYTF. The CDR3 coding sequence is TGTGCCAGTAGTGGGGGACAGTACTATGGCTACACCTTC. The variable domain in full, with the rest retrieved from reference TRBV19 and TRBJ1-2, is DGGITQSPKYLFRKEGQNVTLSCEQNLNHDAMYWYRQDPGQGLRLIYYSQIVNDFQKGDIAEGYSVSREKKESFPLTVTSAQKNPTAFYLCASSGGQYYGYTFGSGTRLTVV.

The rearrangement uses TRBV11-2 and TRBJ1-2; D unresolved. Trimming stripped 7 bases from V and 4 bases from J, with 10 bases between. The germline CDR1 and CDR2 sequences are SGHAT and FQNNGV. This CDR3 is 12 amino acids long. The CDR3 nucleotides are TGTGCCAGCACTCCCGAGGGCTATGGCTACACCTTC. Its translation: CASTPEGYGYTF.

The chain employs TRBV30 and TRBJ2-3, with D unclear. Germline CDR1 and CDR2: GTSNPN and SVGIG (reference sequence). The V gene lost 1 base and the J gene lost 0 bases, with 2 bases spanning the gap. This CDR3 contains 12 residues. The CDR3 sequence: CAWSASTDTQYF. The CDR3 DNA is TGTGCCTGGAGTGCTAGCACAGATACGCAGTATTTT.

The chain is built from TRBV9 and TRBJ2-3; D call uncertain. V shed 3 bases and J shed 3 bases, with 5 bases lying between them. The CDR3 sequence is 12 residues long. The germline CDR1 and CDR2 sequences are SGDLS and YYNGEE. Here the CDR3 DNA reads TGTGCCAGCAGCGAATATACAGATACGCAGTATTTT. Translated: CASSEYTDTQYF. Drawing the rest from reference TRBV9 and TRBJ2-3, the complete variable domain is DSGVTQTPKHLITATGQRVTLRCSPRSGDLSVYWYQQSLDQGLQFLIQYYNGEERAKGNILERFSAQQFPDLHSELNLSSLELGDSALYFCASSEYTDTQYFGPGTRLTVL.

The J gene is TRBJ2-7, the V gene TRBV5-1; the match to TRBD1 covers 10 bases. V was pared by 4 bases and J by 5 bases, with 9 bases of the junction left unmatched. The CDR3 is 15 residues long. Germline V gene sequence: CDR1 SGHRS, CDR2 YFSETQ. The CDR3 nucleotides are TGCGCCAGCAGCACGGGACAGGGGATTTCCCACGAGCAGTACTTC. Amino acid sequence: CASSTGQGISHEQYF.

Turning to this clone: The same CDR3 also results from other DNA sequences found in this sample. CDR3 protein: CASSLSGRNTGELFF. The DNA for the CDR3 is TGTGCCAGCAGTTTAAGCGGGAGGAACACCGGGGAGCTGTTTTTT. The chain employs TRBV27 and TRBJ2-2, with 8 bases matching TRBD2. The CDR3 contains 15 residues. J lost 1 base, V lost 2 bases, and 0 bases had no gene match. Germline values: CDR1 MNHEY, CDR2 SMNVEV (reference sequence).

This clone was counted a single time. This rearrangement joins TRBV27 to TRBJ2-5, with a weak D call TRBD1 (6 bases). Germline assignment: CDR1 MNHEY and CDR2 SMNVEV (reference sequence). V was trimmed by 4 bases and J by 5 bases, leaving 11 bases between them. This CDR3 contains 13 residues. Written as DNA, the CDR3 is TGTGCCAGCAGTTGGCTCAGGGGTGAGACCCAGTACTTC. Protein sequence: CASSWLRGETQYF.

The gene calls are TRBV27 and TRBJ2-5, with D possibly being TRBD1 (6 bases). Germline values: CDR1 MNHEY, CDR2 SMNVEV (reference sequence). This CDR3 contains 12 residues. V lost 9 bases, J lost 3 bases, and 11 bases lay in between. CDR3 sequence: CASANREETQYF. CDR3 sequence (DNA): TGTGCCAGTGCAAACAGGGAAGAGACCCAGTACTTC.

Here the CDR3 reads CASSETSGLTDTQYF. Written as DNA, the CDR3 is TGTGCCAGCAGTGAAACTAGCGGGCTCACAGATACGCAGTATTTT. The chain has TRBV7-3 and TRBJ2-3, with 9 bases that match TRBD2. The CDR3 runs 15 residues. With 6 bases clipped from V and 2 bases from J, the junction kept 6 bases outside the gene matches. CDR1 SGHTA and CDR2 FQGTGA come from the germline V gene.

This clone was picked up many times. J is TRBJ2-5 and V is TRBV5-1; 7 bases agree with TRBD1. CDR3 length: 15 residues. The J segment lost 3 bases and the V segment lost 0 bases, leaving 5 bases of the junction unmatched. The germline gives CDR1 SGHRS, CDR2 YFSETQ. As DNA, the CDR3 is TGCGCCAGCAGCTTGGGGGCAGGGGGAAAAGAGACCCAGTACTTC. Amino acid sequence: CASSLGAGGKETQYF.

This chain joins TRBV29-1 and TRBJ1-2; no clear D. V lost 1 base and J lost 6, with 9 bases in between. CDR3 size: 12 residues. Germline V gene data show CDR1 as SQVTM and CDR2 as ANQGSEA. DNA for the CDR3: TGCAGCGTTGAAGCGCCATCAGATGGCTACACCTTC. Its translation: CSVEAPSDGYTF.

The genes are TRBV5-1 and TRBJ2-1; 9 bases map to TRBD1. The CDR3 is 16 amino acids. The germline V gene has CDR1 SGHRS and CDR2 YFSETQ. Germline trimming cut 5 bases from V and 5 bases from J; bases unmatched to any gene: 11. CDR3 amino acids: CASSFPRGTGHNEQFF. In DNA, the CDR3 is TGCGCCAGCAGTTTCCCTCGAGGGACAGGGCACAATGAGCAGTTCTTC.

In DNA, the CDR3 is TGTGCCAGCACCGGGACTAGCGGGATAACCGGGGAGCTGTTTTTT. Its protein product is CASTGTSGITGELFF. The genes are TRBV9 and TRBJ2-2; the match to TRBD2 covers 13 bases. This CDR3 is 15 amino acids long. The V gene end was trimmed by 6 bases and the J gene end by 5 bases; junction bases not matched to a gene: 4. CDR1 is SGDLS and CDR2 is YYNGEE in the germline V gene.

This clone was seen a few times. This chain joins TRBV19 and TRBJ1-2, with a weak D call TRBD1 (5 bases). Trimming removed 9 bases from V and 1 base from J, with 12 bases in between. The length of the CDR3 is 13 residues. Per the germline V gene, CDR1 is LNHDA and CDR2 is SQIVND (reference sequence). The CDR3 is CASSYRFNYGYTF. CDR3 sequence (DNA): TGTGCCAGCTCATACAGGTTTAACTATGGCTACACCTTC.

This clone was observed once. DNA for the CDR3: TGCGCCAGCAGCTTGGGAGAGACTAGCGGGAACCGTGAGACCCAGTACTTC. This codes for CASSLGETSGNRETQYF. The rearrangement links TRBV5-1 to TRBJ2-5, with 11 bases lining up with TRBD2. J was trimmed by 5 bases and V by 0 bases; bases with no gene match: 9. The CDR3 loop spans 17 amino acids. Germline V lookup: CDR1 SGHRS, CDR2 YFSETQ.

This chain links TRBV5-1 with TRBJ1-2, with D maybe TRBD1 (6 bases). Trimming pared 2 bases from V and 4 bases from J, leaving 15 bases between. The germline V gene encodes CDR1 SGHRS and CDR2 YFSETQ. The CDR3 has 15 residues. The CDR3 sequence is CASSFEGGGPYGYTF. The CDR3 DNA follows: TGCGCCAGCAGCTTCGAGGGGGGGGGCCCCTATGGCTACACCTTC.

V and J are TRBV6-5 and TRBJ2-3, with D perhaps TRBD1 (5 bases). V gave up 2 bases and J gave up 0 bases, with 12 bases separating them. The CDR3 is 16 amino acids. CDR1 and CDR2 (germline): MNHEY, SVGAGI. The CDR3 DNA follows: TGTGCCAGCAGTTACGGAGACAGTTCTAGCACAGATACGCAGTATTTT. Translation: CASSYGDSSSTDTQYF.

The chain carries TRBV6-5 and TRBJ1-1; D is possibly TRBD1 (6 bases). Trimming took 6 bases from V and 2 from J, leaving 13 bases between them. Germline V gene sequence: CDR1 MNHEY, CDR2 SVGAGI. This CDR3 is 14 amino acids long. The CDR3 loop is CASREGGANTEAFF. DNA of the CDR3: TGTGCCAGCAGGGAGGGGGGGGCCAACACTGAAGCTTTCTTT.

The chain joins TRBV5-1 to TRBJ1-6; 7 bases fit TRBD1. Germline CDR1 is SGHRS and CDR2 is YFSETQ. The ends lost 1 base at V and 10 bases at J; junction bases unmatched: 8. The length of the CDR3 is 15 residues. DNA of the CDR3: TGCGCCAGCAGCTTGCAGGGGGAGATTGACTCACCCCTCCACTTT. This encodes CASSLQGEIDSPLHF. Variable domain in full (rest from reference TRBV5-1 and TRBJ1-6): KAGVTQTPRYLIKTRGQQVTLSCSPISGHRSVSWYQQTPGQGLQFLFEYFSETQRNKGNFPGRFSGRQFSNSRSEMNVSTLELGDSALYLCASSLQGEIDSPLHFGNGTRLTVT.